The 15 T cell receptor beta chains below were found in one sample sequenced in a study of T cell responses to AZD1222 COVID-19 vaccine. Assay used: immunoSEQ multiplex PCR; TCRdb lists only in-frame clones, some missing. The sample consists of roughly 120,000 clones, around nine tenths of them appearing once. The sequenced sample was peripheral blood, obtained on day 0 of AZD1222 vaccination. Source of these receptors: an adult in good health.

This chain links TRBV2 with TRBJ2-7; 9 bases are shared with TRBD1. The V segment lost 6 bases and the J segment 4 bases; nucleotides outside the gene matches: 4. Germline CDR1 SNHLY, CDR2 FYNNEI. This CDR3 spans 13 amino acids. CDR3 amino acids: CASSRDREYEQYF. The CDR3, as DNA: TGTGCCAGCAGCCGGGACAGGGAGTACGAGCAGTACTTC.

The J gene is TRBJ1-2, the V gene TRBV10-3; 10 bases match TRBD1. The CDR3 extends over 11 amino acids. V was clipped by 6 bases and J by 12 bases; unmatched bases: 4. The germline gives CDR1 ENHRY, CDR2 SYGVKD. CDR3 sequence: CAIRDGTGDTF. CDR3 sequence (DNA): TGTGCCATCAGGGACGGGACAGGGGACACCTTC.

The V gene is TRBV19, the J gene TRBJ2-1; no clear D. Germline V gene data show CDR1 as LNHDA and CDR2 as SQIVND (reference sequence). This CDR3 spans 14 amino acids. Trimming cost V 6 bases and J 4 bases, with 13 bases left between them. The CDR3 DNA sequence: TGTGCCAGTAGACACCCGAAACCGTACAATGAGCAGTTCTTC. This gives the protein CASRHPKPYNEQFF.

Written as DNA, the CDR3 is TGTGCCAGCTCACCAAGAGCTGCCAATGAGCAGTTCTTC. Amino acid sequence: CASSPRAANEQFF. This chain connects TRBV18 to TRBJ2-1; D gene ambiguous. V shed 2 bases and J shed 6 bases, with 8 bases lying between them. The CDR3 has 13 amino acids. Germline CDR1 and CDR2: KGHSH and LQKENI. Drawing the rest from reference TRBV18 and TRBJ2-1, the complete variable domain is NAGVMQNPRHLVRRRGQEARLRCSPMKGHSHVYWYRQLPEEGLKFMVYLQKENIIDESGMPKERFSAEFPKEGPSILRIQQVVRGDSAAYFCASSPRAANEQFFGPGTRLTVL.

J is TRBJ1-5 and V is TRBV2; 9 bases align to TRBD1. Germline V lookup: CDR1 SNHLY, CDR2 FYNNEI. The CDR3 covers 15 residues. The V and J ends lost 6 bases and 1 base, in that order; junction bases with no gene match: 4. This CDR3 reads CASSRTGASNQPQHF. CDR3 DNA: TGTGCCAGCAGCCGGACAGGGGCCAGCAATCAGCCCCAGCATTTT.

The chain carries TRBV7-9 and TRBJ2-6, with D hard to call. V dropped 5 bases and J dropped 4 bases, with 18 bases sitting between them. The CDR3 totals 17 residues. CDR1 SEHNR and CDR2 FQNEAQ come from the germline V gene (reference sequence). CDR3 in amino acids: CASSPVTRNGGANVLTF. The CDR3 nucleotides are TGTGCCAGCAGCCCCGTCACACGCAATGGGGGGGCCAACGTCCTGACTTTC.

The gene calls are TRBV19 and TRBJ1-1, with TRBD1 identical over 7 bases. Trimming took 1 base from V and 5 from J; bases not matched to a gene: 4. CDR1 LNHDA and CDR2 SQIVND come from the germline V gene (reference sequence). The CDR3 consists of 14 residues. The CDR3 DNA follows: TGTGCCAGTAGTATAGGGGCAGGGGGGACTGAAGCTTTCTTT. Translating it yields CASSIGAGGTEAFF.

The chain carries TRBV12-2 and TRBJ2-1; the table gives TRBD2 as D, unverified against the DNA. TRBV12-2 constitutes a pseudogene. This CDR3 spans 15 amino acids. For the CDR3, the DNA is TGTGCAAGTCGCTCTCATAGCGGGGCTAACAATGAGCAGTTCTTC. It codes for CASRSHSGANNEQFF.

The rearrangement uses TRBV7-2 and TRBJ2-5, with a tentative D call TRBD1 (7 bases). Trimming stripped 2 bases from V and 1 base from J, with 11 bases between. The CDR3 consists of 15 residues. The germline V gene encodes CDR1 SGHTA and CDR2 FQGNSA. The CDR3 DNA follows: TGTGCCAGCAGCTTACAGGGGGGAGGCCAAGAGACCCAGTACTTC. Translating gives CASSLQGGGQETQYF.

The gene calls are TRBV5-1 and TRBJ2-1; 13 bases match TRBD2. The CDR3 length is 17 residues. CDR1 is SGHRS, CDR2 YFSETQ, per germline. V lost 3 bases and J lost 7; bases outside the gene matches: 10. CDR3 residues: CASSWEKLAGGPNEQFF. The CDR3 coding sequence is TGCGCCAGCAGCTGGGAAAAACTAGCGGGAGGGCCGAATGAGCAGTTCTTC.

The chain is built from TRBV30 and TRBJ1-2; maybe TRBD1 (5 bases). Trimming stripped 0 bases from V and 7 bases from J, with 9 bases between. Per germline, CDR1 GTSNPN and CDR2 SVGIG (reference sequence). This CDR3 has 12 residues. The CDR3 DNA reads TGTGCCTGGAGTGTACGGGGCGTTGGCTACACCTTC. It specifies CAWSVRGVGYTF.

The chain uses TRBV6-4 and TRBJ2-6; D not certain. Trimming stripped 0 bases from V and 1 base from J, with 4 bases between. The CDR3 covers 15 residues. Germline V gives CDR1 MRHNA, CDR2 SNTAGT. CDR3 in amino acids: CASSDSQSGANVLTF. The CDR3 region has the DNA TGTGCCAGCAGTGACTCACAATCTGGGGCCAACGTCCTGACTTTC.

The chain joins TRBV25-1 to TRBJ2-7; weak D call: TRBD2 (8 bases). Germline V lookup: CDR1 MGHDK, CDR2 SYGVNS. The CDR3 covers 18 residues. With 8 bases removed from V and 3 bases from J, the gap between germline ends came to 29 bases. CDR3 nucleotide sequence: TGTGCCAGCGGGGACAGTCCGGACGTAAGCGGGAGAAGCTACGAGCAGTACTTC. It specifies CASGDSPDVSGRSYEQYF.

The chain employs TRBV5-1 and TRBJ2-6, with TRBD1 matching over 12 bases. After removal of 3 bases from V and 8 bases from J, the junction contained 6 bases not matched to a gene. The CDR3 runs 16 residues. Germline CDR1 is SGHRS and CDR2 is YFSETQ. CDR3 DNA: TGCGCCAGCAGCTCGGGACAGGGGGCTTTGACCAACGTCCTGACTTTC. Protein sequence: CASSSGQGALTNVLTF.

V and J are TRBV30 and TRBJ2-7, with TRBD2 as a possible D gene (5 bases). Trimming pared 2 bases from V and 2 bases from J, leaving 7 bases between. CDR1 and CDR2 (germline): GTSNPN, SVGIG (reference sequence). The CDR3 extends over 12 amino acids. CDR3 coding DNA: TGTGCCTGGAGTCGAGGGACCTACGAGCAGTACTTC. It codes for CAWSRGTYEQYF.